Following are 6 T cell receptor beta chains from one sample sequenced in a study of radiation and T cells in renal cell carcinoma. The protocol was immunoSEQ multiplex PCR, while the TCRdb copy is restricted to in-frame clones and leaves out a portion. The sample comprises some 120,000 clones, roughly 91% of which are singletons, and 5.8% rests with the top ten. Described time point: blood 2 weeks post-SBRT. As for treatment: 15 Gy SBRT to primary tumor, nephrectomy 4 weeks later. The sequenced sample was blood, obtained from a patient whose treatment included radiotherapy and nephrectomy. The receptors derive from a woman in her 70s with renal cell carcinoma.

This clone was seen a single time. The V call is TRBV15, the J call TRBJ1-6, with 7 bases identical to TRBD1. CDR3 length: 18 amino acids. Trimming at V came to 0 bases and at J to 0 bases, leaving 5 bases not matched to a gene. Germline V lookup: CDR1 LNHNV, CDR2 YYDKDF (reference sequence). The CDR3 region is CATSRDPGGHSYNSPLHF. CDR3 nucleotide sequence: TGTGCCACCAGCAGAGATCCAGGGGGTCACTCCTATAATTCACCCCTCCACTTT.

The chain is built from TRBV6-1 and TRBJ2-3; unclear D gene. The CDR3 covers 13 residues. The V gene's germline CDR1 is MNHNS and CDR2 SASEGT. V was trimmed by 0 bases and J by 6 bases, leaving 7 bases between them. CDR3 DNA sequence: TGTGCCAGCAGTGAAGCGCGTTGGGATACGCAGTATTTT. Encoded protein: CASSEARWDTQYF.

This clone was seen a single time. The chain recombines TRBV10-3 with TRBJ1-1, with TRBD1 matching 9 bases. The CDR3 consists of 16 residues. Germline CDR1 reads ENHRY; CDR2 reads SYGVKD. With V trimmed by 4 bases and J by 1 base, 7 bases remained unmatched. CDR3 nucleotide sequence: TGTGCCATCAGTGGCGGGACAGGGAGGGGGAACACTGAAGCTTTCTTT. It yields the protein CAISGGTGRGNTEAFF.

The chain employs TRBV5-6 and TRBJ2-1, with TRBD1 matching over 10 bases. The V and J ends lost 4 bases and 5 bases, in that order; junction bases with no gene match: 3. The CDR3 extends over 14 amino acids. Germline-derived CDR1 and CDR2 are SGHDT and YYEEEE. DNA for the CDR3: TGTGCCAGCAGCGGGGGGACAGGGGACAATGAGCAGTTCTTC. Translated, it gives CASSGGTGDNEQFF.

The chain links TRBV7-2 to TRBJ2-2, with unresolved D. V was trimmed by 5 bases and J by 3 bases, leaving 4 bases between them. This CDR3 contains 12 residues. Germline CDR1 and CDR2: SGHTA and FQGNSA. The CDR3 here is CASSRDTGELFF. CDR3 sequence (DNA): TGTGCCAGCAGCCGCGACACCGGGGAGCTGTTTTTT.

This clone has just one count. The gene calls are TRBV5-1 and TRBJ2-6; 7 bases agree with TRBD1. This CDR3 comprises 15 residues. V was pared by 4 bases and J by 4 bases, with 5 bases of the junction left unmatched. CDR1 and CDR2 (germline): SGHRS, YFSETQ. The CDR3 loop is CASSVTGSGANVLTF. CDR3 coding DNA: TGCGCCAGCAGCGTGACAGGGTCCGGGGCCAACGTCCTGACTTTC.